This TCR beta chain was recovered during a study of cytomegalovirus exposure and HLA in healthy donors. General study findings and limits: Researchers reported in a later analysis that a missense DCLRE1C variant was tied to TCR beta V- and J-gene trimming. A later examination showed that TCR association rates differed by HLA locus, with DRB1 most and HLA-C fewest. It has been reported that TCR beta sequences accurately predicted the HLA-A and HLA-B alleles of most subjects.

Germline CDR1 reads SGHAT; CDR2 reads FQNNGV. The CDR3 is 13 residues long. J lost 7 bases, V lost 5 bases, and 7 bases had no gene match. Donors consisted of healthy bone marrow donors. A multiplex PCR was run with 60 Vbeta primers and 13 Jbeta primers. Profiling relied on immunoSEQ multiplex PCR, and the TCRdb table lists in-frame clones only, not all of them. The table lists some 200,000 clones, under 85% of them singletons. On this clone: The antigen remains unidentified.

Specimen: PBMCs. This clonotype originated in a man aged 45-65 years in good health and CMV-seronegative. This chain joins TRBV11-2 and TRBJ1-2; 7 nucleotides match TRBD1. The CDR3 region has the DNA TGTGCCAGCAGCCGGGACAGCTTAGTTGGCTACACCTTC. Encoded protein: CASSRDSLVGYTF.